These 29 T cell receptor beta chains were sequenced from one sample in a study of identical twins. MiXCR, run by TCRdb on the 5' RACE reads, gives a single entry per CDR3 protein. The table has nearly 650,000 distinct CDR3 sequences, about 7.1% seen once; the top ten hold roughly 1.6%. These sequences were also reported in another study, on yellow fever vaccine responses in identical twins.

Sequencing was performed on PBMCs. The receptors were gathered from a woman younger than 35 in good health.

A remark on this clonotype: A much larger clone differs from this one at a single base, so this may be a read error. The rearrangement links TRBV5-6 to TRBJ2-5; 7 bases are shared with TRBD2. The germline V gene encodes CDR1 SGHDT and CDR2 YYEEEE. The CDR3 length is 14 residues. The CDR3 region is CDSSRWAGVETQYF. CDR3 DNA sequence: TGTGACAGCAGCCGATGGGCGGGGGTAGAGACCCAGTACTTC.

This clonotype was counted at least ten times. The CDR3 protein is CASNFDRSDYEQYF. CDR3 bases: TGTGCCAGCAACTTTGATAGGTCCGACTACGAGCAGTACTTC. V usage is TRBV5-6 and J usage is TRBJ2-7; D is ambiguous. This CDR3 region has 14 residues. Germline assignment: CDR1 SGHDT and CDR2 YYEEEE. V lost 6 bases to trimming and J lost 3 bases, with 16 bases between them.

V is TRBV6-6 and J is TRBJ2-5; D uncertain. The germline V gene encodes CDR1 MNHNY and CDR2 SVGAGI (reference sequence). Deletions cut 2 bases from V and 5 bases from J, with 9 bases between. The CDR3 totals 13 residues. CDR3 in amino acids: CASSYVSRETQYF. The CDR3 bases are TGTGCCAGCAGTTACGTCAGTCGCGAGACCCAGTACTTC.

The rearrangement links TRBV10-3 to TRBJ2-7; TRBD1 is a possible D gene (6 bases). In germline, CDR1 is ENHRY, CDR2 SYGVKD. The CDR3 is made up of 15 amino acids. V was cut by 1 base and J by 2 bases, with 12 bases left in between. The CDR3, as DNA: TGTGCCATCAGTGAGTTGGGGGCCCCCGCCTACGAGCAGTACGTC. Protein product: CAISELGAPAYEQYV.

CDR3 DNA: TGTGCCAGCAGAGGCGGACAGATCTATGGCTACACCTTC. Amino acid sequence: CASRGGQIYGYTF. V and J are TRBV12-3 or TRBV12-4 and TRBJ1-2; TRBD1 is a possible D gene (6 bases). The CDR3 sequence is 13 residues long. V gave up 6 bases and J gave up 4 bases, with 12 bases separating them.

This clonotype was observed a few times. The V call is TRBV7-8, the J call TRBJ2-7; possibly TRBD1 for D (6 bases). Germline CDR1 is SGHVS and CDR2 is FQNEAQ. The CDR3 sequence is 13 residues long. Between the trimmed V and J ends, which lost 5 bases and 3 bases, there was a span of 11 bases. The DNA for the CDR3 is TGTGCCAGCAGCATACAACAGGGCTACGAGCAGTACGTC. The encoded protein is CASSIQQGYEQYV.

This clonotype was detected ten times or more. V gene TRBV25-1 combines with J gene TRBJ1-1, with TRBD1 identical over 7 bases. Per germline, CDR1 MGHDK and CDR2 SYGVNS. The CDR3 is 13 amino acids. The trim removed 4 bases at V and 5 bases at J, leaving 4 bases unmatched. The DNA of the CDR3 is TGTGCCAGCAGTGTTACAGGGGTTACTGAAGCTTTCTTT. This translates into CASSVTGVTEAFF.

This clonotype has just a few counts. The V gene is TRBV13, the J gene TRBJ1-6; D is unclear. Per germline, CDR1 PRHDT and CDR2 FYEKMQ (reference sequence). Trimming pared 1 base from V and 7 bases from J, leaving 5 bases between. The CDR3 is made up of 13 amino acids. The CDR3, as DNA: TGTGCCAGCAGCTTAGAACAGAATTCACCCCTCCACTTT. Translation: CASSLEQNSPLHF.

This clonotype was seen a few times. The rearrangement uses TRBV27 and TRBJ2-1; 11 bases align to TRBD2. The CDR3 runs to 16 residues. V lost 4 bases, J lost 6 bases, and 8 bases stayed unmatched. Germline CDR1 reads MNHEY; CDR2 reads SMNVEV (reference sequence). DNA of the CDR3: TGTGCCAGCAGTTCCCGACTAGCGGGGCGGGGCAATGAGCAGTTCTTC. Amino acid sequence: CASSSRLAGRGNEQFF.

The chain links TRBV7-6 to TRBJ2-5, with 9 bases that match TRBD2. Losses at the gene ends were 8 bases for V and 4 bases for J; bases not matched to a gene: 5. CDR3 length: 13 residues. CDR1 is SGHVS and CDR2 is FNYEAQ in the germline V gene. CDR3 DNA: TGTGCCAGCGTTCTTAGCGGGAGAGAGACCCAGTACTTC. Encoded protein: CASVLSGRETQYF.

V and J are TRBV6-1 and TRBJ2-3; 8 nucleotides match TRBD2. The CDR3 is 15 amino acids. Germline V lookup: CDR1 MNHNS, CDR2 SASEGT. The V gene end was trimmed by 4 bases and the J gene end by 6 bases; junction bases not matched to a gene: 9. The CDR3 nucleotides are TGTGCCAGCAGTGCCAGTAGCGGGGCAGGGGATACGCAGTATTTT. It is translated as CASSASSGAGDTQYF.

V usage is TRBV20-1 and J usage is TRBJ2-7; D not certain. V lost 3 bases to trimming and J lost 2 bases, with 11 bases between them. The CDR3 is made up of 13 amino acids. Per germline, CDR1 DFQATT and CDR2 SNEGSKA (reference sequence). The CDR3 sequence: CSASPLTTYEQYF. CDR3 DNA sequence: TGCAGTGCTAGTCCGCTAACAACCTACGAGCAGTACTTC.

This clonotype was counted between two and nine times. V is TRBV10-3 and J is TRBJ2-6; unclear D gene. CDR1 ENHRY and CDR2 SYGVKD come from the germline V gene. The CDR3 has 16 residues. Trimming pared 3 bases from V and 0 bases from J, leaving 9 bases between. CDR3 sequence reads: CAISENLISGANVLTF. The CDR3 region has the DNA TGTGCCATCAGTGAAAATCTTATCTCTGGGGCCAACGTCCTGACTTTC.

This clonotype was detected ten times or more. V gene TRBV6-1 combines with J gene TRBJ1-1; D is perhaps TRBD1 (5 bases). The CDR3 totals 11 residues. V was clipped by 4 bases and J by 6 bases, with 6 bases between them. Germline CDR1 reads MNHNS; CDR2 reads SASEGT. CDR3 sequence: CASSVGPEAFF. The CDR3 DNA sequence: TGTGCCAGCAGTGTGGGACCTGAAGCTTTCTTT.

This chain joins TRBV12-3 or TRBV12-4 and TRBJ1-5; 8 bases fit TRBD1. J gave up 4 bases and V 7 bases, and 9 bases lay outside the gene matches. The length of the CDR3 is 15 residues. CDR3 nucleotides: TGTGCCAGCACCCAGACAGGGGTAGGGAATCAGCCCCAGCATTTT. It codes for CASTQTGVGNQPQHF.

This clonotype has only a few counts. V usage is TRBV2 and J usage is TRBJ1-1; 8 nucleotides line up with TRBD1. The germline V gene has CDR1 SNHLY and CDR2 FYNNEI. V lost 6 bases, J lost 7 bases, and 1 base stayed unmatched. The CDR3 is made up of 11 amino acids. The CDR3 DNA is TGTGCCAGCAGAGGGACAGGTGAAGCTTTCTTT. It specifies CASRGTGEAFF.

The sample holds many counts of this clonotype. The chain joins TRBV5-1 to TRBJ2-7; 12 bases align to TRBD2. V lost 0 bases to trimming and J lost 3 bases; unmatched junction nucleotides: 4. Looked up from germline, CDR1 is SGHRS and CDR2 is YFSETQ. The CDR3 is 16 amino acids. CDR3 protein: CASSLGLAGEGYEQYF. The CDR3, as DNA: TGCGCCAGCAGCTTGGGACTAGCGGGAGAAGGCTACGAGCAGTACTTC.

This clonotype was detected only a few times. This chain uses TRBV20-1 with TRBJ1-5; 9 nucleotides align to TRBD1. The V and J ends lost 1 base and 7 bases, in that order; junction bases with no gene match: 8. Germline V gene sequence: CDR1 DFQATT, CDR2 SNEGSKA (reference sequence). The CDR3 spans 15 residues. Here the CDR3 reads CSARGSGTGYQPQHF. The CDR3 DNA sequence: TGCAGTGCTAGAGGTTCTGGGACAGGGTACCAGCCCCAGCATTTT.

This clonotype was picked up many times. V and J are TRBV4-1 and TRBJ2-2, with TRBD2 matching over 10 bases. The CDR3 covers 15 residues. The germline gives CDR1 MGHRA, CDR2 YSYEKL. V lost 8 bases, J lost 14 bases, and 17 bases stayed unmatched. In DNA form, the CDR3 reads TGCGCCAGCGGACTAGCGGAGACATCCCCGGTCGCACTGTTTTTT. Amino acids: CASGLAETSPVALFF.

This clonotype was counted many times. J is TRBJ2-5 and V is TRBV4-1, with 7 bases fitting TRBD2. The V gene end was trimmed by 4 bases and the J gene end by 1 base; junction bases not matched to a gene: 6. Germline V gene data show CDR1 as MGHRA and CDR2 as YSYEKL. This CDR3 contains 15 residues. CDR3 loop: CASSRMRGIQETQYF. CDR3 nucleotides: TGCGCCAGCAGCCGCATGCGGGGGATCCAAGAGACCCAGTACTTC.

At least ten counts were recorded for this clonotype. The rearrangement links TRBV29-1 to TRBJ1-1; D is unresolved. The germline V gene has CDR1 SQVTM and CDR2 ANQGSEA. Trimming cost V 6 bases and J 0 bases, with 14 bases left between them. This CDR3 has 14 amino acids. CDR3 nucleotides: TGCAGCGTCCAATCTGGACGGTTGAACACTGAAGCTTTCTTT. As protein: CSVQSGRLNTEAFF.

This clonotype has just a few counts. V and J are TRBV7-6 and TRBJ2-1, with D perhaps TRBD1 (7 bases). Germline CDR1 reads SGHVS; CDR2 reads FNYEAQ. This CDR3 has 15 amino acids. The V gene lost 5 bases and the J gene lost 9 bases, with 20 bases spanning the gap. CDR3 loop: CASSLDRDTRGEQFF. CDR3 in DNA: TGTGCCAGCAGCCTAGACAGGGACACGCGGGGTGAGCAGTTCTTC.

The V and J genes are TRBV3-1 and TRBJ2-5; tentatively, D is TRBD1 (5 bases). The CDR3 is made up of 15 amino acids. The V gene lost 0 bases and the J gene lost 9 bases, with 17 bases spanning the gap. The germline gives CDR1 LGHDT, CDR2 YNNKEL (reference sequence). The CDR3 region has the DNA TGTGCCAGCAGCCAAGAGGCCCTACTCAGGGTATCCCAGTACTTC. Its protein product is CASSQEALLRVSQYF.

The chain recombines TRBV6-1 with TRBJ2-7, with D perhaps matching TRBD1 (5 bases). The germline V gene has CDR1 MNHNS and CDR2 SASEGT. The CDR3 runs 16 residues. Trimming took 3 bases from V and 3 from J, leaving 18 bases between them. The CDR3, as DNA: TGTGCCAGCAGTGACACCCCCTGGACACCTGGCTACGAGCAGTACGTC. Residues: CASSDTPWTPGYEQYV.

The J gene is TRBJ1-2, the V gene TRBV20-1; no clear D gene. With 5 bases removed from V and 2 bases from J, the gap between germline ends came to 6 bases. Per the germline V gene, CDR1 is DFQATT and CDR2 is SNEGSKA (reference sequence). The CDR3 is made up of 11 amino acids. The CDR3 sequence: CSAYDNYGYTF. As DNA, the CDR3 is TGCAGTGCTTACGACAACTATGGCTACACCTTC.

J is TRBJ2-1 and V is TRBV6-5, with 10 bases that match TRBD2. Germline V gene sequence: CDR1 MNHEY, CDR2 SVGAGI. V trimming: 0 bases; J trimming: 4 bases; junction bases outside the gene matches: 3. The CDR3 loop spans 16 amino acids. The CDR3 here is CASSYSRAGGYNEQFF. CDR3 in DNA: TGTGCCAGCAGTTACTCGAGAGCGGGAGGGTACAATGAGCAGTTCTTC.

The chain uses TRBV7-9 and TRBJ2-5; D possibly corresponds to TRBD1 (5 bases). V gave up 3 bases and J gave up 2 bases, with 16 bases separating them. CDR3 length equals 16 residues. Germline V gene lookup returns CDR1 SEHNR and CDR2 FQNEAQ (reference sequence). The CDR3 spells CASSLAWTKFQETQYF. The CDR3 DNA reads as TGTGCCAGCAGCTTGGCCTGGACAAAGTTTCAAGAGACCCAGTACTTC.

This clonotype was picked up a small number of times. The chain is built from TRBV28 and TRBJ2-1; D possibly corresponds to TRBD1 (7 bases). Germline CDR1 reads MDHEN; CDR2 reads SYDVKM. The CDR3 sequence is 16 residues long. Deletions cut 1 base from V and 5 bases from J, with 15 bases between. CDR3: CASSLYQGGGNNEQFF. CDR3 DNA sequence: TGTGCCAGCAGTTTATACCAGGGGGGTGGGAACAATGAGCAGTTCTTC.

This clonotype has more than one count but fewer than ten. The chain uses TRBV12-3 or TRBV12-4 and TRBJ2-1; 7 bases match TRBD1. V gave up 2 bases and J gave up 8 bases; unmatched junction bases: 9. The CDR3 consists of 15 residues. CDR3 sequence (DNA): TGTGCCAGCAGTTTACGGGCGGCAGGGGGATATGAGCAGTTCTTC. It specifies CASSLRAAGGYEQFF.